This T cell receptor beta chain was found in a study of blood T cell repertoires in COVID-19. Study at large: The samples span acute and convalescent COVID-19 from the United States, Italy and Spain.

Original data processing: Researchers report that nucleated cell counts were estimated from reference gene primer amplification. Sequencing used immunoSEQ multiplex PCR; TCRdb keeps in-frame clones, though not all of them. For V, J and clone size, that table is used; D and trimming come from the DNA. Here the sample spans a few hundred thousand clones, roughly 88% being singletons. The germline V gene has CDR1 SGHRS and CDR2 YFSETQ. V lost 0 bases, J lost 3 bases, and 18 bases lay in between. CDR3 size: 17 residues. Sequenced: peripheral blood. This rearrangement joins TRBV5-1 to TRBJ1-2; D may be TRBD1 (5 bases). The clonotype was recovered from a human donor with COVID-19, enrolled during active disease. The donor label of this sample is uncertain. The CDR3 DNA reads TGCGCCAGCAGCTTGGGTTGGGGCAGGGCAGTTGACTATGGCTACACCTTC. The encoded protein is CASSLGWGRAVDYGYTF.